These T cell receptor beta chains were read from a single sample in a study of T cells in Graves' hyperthyroidism and ophthalmopathy. MiXCR was run by TCRdb on the multiplex PCR reads, yielding one entry per CDR3 protein. The data hold around 400,000 distinct CDR3 sequences, with 20% to 25% observed a single time. The sample taken for sequencing was blood. The receptors stem from a man aged 50 or older with Graves' hyperthyroidism. CDR3s include the opening cysteine and the closing phenylalanine or tryptophan. A D gene is named only where the DNA matches it firmly. Where a row states a size, it is once, few, many or the class of an expanded clone; other rows omit it.

cdr3_nt cdr3_aa j_call v_call clone_size d_call
TGTGCCAGCAGCTTAAAGGTAAATCTAGCGGCCATCAATGAGCAGTTCTTC CASSLKVNLAAINEQFF TRBJ2-1 TRBV7-9 few TRBD2
TGTGCTAGTGTCGACCCGGGGGGGTACAATGAGCAGTTCTTC CASVDPGGYNEQFF TRBJ2-1 TRBV12-5 once TRBD2
TGCGCCAGCAGCCAAGTGGGCAGGAGCAATGAGCAGTTCTTC CASSQVGRSNEQFF TRBJ2-1 TRBV4-1 . .
TGCAGTGCTAGTGGGGACACAGGATTCGAGCAGTACTTC CSASGDTGFEQYF TRBJ2-7 TRBV20-1 few .
TGCGCCAGCAGTTCCGGACTAGCGGGAGGCCACCAAGAGACCCAGTACTTC CASSSGLAGGHQETQYF TRBJ2-5 TRBV5-1 . TRBD2
TGTGCCTGGAATACTGGAGGCAATCAGCCCCAGCATTTT CAWNTGGNQPQHF TRBJ1-5 TRBV30 few .
TGCAGCGTTGTGTACGGGGGAGCCAGGTACAATGAGCAGTTCTTC CSVVYGGARYNEQFF TRBJ2-1 TRBV29-1 few .
TGTGCCAGCAGTTACGATCCAGGGGGCGATTACGAGCAGTACTTC CASSYDPGGDYEQYF TRBJ2-7 TRBV6-5 . TRBD1
TGCAGTGCTAGAGATCTCCAGGGAGGGGACAACACTGAAGCTTTCTTT CSARDLQGGDNTEAFF TRBJ1-1 TRBV20-1 many .
TGTGCCAGCAGTTTAACCGGACTAGCGGGGGGCACAGATACGCAGTATTTT CASSLTGLAGGTDTQYF TRBJ2-3 TRBV27 . TRBD2
TGTGCCAGCACGCCAAGGGGGCGCGGGGTGAACACTGAAGCTTTCTTT CASTPRGRGVNTEAFF TRBJ1-1 TRBV6-1 . TRBD1
TGTGCCAGCAGCGTATCCCACGGGAGTAGGGACACCGGGGAGCTGTTTTTT CASSVSHGSRDTGELFF TRBJ2-2 TRBV9 . .
TGTGCCGGCAGGGCCCTCGGGGCTAGCGGCGATGAGCAGTTCTTC CAGRALGASGDEQFF TRBJ2-1 TRBV2 many TRBD2
TGCGCCAGCAGCTTGAAAGGACAGGACAATGAGCAGCTCTTC CASSLKGQDNEQLF TRBJ2-1 TRBV5-1 . TRBD1
TGTGCCAGCGCCCGGACAGGGGTTCAGCCCCAGCATTTT CASARTGVQPQHF TRBJ1-5 TRBV2 many TRBD1
TGTGCCAGCAAACCTCAGGGGGACACAGATACGCAGTATTTT CASKPQGDTDTQYF TRBJ2-3 TRBV12-3/TRBV12-4 . TRBD1
TGTGCCACCAGCAGAAACCTGGACAGGGGCACTGAAGCTTTCTTT CATSRNLDRGTEAFF TRBJ1-1 TRBV15 few TRBD1
TGTGCCAGTAGTAGGATGGACCCGGATTCACCCCTCCACTTT CASSRMDPDSPLHF TRBJ1-6 TRBV7-3 . .
TGCGCCAGCAGCCTCGGCGGCGGGAGCTCCTACGAGCAGTACTTC CASSLGGGSSYEQYF TRBJ2-7 TRBV5-1 many TRBD2
TGTGCCAGCAGCCAAGAAAGGGAATGGATGGGAGGGACCCAGTACTTC CASSQEREWMGGTQYF TRBJ2-5 TRBV14 . .
TGTGCCTGGAGTGTACTCCTGGGTTCAGGGGGAGGTAAAGCTTTCTTT CAWSVLLGSGGGKAFF TRBJ1-1 TRBV30 . TRBD1
TGTGCCATACTCACAGATACGCAGTATTTT CAILTDTQYF TRBJ2-3 TRBV7-9 few .
TGTGCCAGCAGTGGACAGGGGAACAAGGCTGGAAACACCATATATTTT CASSGQGNKAGNTIYF TRBJ1-3 TRBV2 few TRBD1
TGCGCCAGCAGCCAGATCCGGGACTACGAGCAGTACTTC CASSQIRDYEQYF TRBJ2-7 TRBV4-1 . .
TGTGCCTGGAGTGTACAAATTAACTATGGCTACACCTTC CAWSVQINYGYTF TRBJ1-2 TRBV30 many .
TGTGCCACCAGTGAATACCCTGGACGGGAGACCGGGGAGCTGTTTTTT CATSEYPGRETGELFF TRBJ2-2 TRBV24-1 . .
TGTGCCAGCAGCTTCACGGGTAGCGAGCAGTACTTC CASSFTGSEQYF TRBJ2-7 TRBV7-2 many .
TGTGCCAGCAGCCCCACAACGGGACAGGGAGAAAACTATGGCTACACCTTC CASSPTTGQGENYGYTF TRBJ1-2 TRBV11-2 . TRBD1
TGCGCCAGCAGCTCCTCTGACGGGGGAAGCACAGATACGCAGTATTTT CASSSSDGGSTDTQYF TRBJ2-3 TRBV5-1 few .
TGTGCCAGCAGCTCTCAGCGGGGGGGTGGCAATGAGCAGTTCTTC CASSSQRGGGNEQFF TRBJ2-1 TRBV11-3 many TRBD2
TGTGCCAGCAGTTTAGCCGCGGAGTATGGCTACACCTTC CASSLAAEYGYTF TRBJ1-2 TRBV28 . .
TGTGCCAGCAGCTTGTTCCACGGGAGGCCTAACAATGAGCAGTTCTTC CASSLFHGRPNNEQFF TRBJ2-1 TRBV7-3 . TRBD2
TGTGCCAGCAGCTTAACCCTGACAGCCTACGGCTCCTACAATGAGCAGTTCTTC CASSLTLTAYGSYNEQFF TRBJ2-1 TRBV11-3 many .
TGTGCCAGCAGTCCTCAGACAGGGTACCAAGAGACCCAGTACTTC CASSPQTGYQETQYF TRBJ2-5 TRBV2 . TRBD1
TGCGCCAGCAGCACCCGAGGGGCAGGGTACGAGCAGTACTTC CASSTRGAGYEQYF TRBJ2-7 TRBV5-1 . .
TGTGCCACCGACCCGGGACTGGGGAGCTCCTACAATGAGCAGTTCTTC CATDPGLGSSYNEQFF TRBJ2-1 TRBV19 . .
TGTGCCACCAAAGGGGAAAAACTGTTTTTT CATKGEKLFF TRBJ1-4 TRBV12-3/TRBV12-4 many .
TGTGCCAGCAGTTCTACCGGGACTAGCGGCGATGAGCAGTTCTTC CASSSTGTSGDEQFF TRBJ2-1 TRBV7-9 once TRBD2
TGTGCCAGCAGTTACCGAAACCAGGGGGATACGCAGTATTTT CASSYRNQGDTQYF TRBJ2-3 TRBV6-5 few .
TGTGCCTGGAGTCGCGGAGGGGGGGGCCATGGCTACACCTTC CAWSRGGGGHGYTF TRBJ1-2 TRBV30 few .
TGTGCCAGCAGCACCGGGGGCACCTACGAGCAGTACTTC CASSTGGTYEQYF TRBJ2-7 TRBV5-4 . .
TGTGCCAGCAGCCATCCCGGGACAGGGATCTACGAGCAGTACTTC CASSHPGTGIYEQYF TRBJ2-7 TRBV4-2 many TRBD1
TGTGCCAGTAGTATAGTCGGTTTGTGGACTAGCAGGACCAAGGAGCAGTTCTTC CASSIVGLWTSRTKEQFF TRBJ2-1 TRBV19 few TRBD2
TGTGCCAGCAGCTTAGGGACAGCCTCTAATGAGCAGTTCTTC CASSLGTASNEQFF TRBJ2-1 TRBV7-6 once .
TGTGCCAGCAGTTTAAATTGGCGGGGCTCCTACTACGAGCAGTACTTC CASSLNWRGSYYEQYF TRBJ2-7 TRBV27 . .
TGCGCCAGCAGCTTGGTCGGGGGCTCTGGGGCCAACGTCCTGACTTTC CASSLVGGSGANVLTF TRBJ2-6 TRBV5-1 few .
TGTGCCAGCAGTTCCTCATGGACTTCGCTCTATAGCTATGGCTACACCTTC CASSSSWTSLYSYGYTF TRBJ1-2 TRBV12-3/TRBV12-4 . .
TGTGCCAGCAGTTCGGACAGCATGAACACTGAAGCTTTCTTT CASSSDSMNTEAFF TRBJ1-1 TRBV6-9 . .
TGTGCTAGCAGCCCTTCCGGGACCTTTTCCACCGGGGAGCTGTTTTTT CASSPSGTFSTGELFF TRBJ2-2 TRBV7-7 once .
TGCAGTGCTCCAGGGAGGGCTAATGAAAAACTGTTTTTT CSAPGRANEKLFF TRBJ1-4 TRBV20-1 . .
TGTGCCATCAGTCCCCAAGGGACAGGGTCCACAGATACGCAGTATTTT CAISPQGTGSTDTQYF TRBJ2-3 TRBV10-3 . TRBD1
TGTGCCATCAGTGAGTCGTGGGATACGCAGTATTTT CAISESWDTQYF TRBJ2-3 TRBV10-3 . .
TGTGCCAGCAGTATCATTCCGGATGCCTACGAGCAGTACTTC CASSIIPDAYEQYF TRBJ2-7 TRBV2 many .
TGTGCCAGCAGCCGCTCTGGAAACACCATATATTTT CASSRSGNTIYF TRBJ1-3 TRBV11-2 many .
TGTGCCAGCAGCGTAGGGGAGCTAGCGGGAGTCGTTGAGCAGTTCTTC CASSVGELAGVVEQFF TRBJ2-1 TRBV9 . TRBD2
TGTGCCAGCAGCAAGGACAGGGCCTATGGCTACACCTTC CASSKDRAYGYTF TRBJ1-2 TRBV12-3/TRBV12-4 few TRBD1
TGTGCCAGCAGCTTGAGACTAGCGGAGACAGATACGCAGTATTTT CASSLRLAETDTQYF TRBJ2-3 TRBV7-9 . TRBD2
TGTGCCAGCAGCTTAGGAAGGGGTGACAGGGGCAACAATGAGCAGTTCTTC CASSLGRGDRGNNEQFF TRBJ2-1 TRBV11-3 many TRBD1
TGTGCCAGCAGCACCGGGGGGGTCTACAATGAGCAGTTCTTC CASSTGGVYNEQFF TRBJ2-1 TRBV7-3 many TRBD2